The 13 T cell receptor beta chains given below trace back to one sample, sequenced in a study of PD-1 blockade in classical Hodgkin lymphoma. Specified time point: cycle 4 day 1 (C4D1), after 5 to 7 weeks of nivolumab. Relapses following autologous stem cell transplantation were seen in all patients, with brentuximab vedotin exposure varying. Starting with thawed PBMCs, CD4+ T cells were purified by magnetic negative selection. Generated by immunoSEQ multiplex PCR, the TCRdb table keeps only in-frame clones and is missing some. The table shows about 12,000 clones, with about four fifths occurring only once. The material sequenced was CD4+ T cells from blood, taken before the fourth cycle of nivolumab. These receptors came from a human donor with classical Hodgkin lymphoma.

The chain uses TRBV7-2 and TRBJ2-2; 10 positions match TRBD1. Per germline, CDR1 SGHTA and CDR2 FQGNSA. The trim removed 5 bases at V and 4 bases at J, leaving 7 bases unmatched. The CDR3 spans 16 residues. The CDR3 DNA is TGTGCCAGCAGCAAAGGACAGGGGGTTGGCACCGGGGAGCTGTTTTTT. It is translated as CASSKGQGVGTGELFF.

The chain combines TRBV2 with TRBJ2-5; D remains ambiguous. V shed 7 bases and J shed 2 bases, with 11 bases lying between them. CDR3 size: 13 residues. The germline CDR1 and CDR2 sequences are SNHLY and FYNNEI. The CDR3: CASTRSLQETQYF. For the CDR3, the DNA is TGTGCCAGCACGAGGAGTCTTCAAGAGACCCAGTACTTC.

The V gene is TRBV7-9, the J gene TRBJ1-2; D is ambiguous. The CDR3 runs to 13 residues. Germline CDR1 is SEHNR and CDR2 is FQNEAQ (reference sequence). V was shortened by 5 bases and J by 8 bases, with 15 bases between the two germline ends. The chain's CDR3 is CASSPGGRGGYTF. Written as DNA, the CDR3 is TGTGCCAGCAGCCCAGGAGGGCGGGGAGGCTACACCTTC. Together with reference TRBV7-9 and TRBJ1-2, the CDR3 gives the full variable domain: DTGVSQNPRHKITKRGQNVTFRCDPISEHNRLYWYRQTLGQGPEFLTYFQNEAQLEKSRLLSDRFSAERPKGSFSTLEIQRTEQGDSAMYLCASSPGGRGGYTFGSGTRLTVV.

The table lists this clone with a count of one. The rearrangement joins TRBV7-3 to TRBJ1-1, with unresolved D. Germline V lookup: CDR1 SGHTA, CDR2 FQGTGA. The CDR3 covers 15 residues. V was pared by 5 bases and J by 5 bases, with 18 bases between. The CDR3 reads CASSPNSRTGTEAFF. The CDR3 nucleotides read TGTGCCAGCAGCCCAAACTCAAGGACGGGGACTGAAGCTTTCTTT.

The V gene is TRBV5-1, the J gene TRBJ2-1, with 8 bases matching TRBD1. Per germline, CDR1 SGHRS and CDR2 YFSETQ. V dropped 0 bases and J dropped 9; count of bases not matched to a gene: 8. The CDR3 runs to 15 residues. As DNA, the CDR3 is TGCGCCAGCAGCTTGGACGTCAGGGGGCGCTTTGAGCAGTTCTTC. As protein: CASSLDVRGRFEQFF.

The V and J genes are TRBV29-1 and TRBJ1-1, with D perhaps TRBD1 (5 bases). Germline CDR1 and CDR2: SQVTM and ANQGSEA. The V end lost 7 bases, the J end lost 1 base, and 7 bases lay between the germline ends. The CDR3 extends over 11 amino acids. The CDR3 coding sequence is TGCAGCGCTCAGGGGAACACTGAAGCTTTCTTT. It is translated as CSAQGNTEAFF.

There are a few counts of this clone. The rearrangement uses TRBV9 and TRBJ1-5; D might be TRBD1 (6 bases). The germline CDR1 and CDR2 sequences are SGDLS and YYNGEE. The CDR3 loop spans 15 amino acids. The V end lost 2 bases, the J end lost 2 bases, and 11 bases lay between the germline ends. CDR3 sequence reads: CASSVSGGGNQPQHF. CDR3 DNA: TGTGCCAGCAGCGTTAGTGGGGGCGGCAATCAGCCCCAGCATTTT.

The chain is built from TRBV4-1 and TRBJ1-3; no clear D. Germline V gives CDR1 MGHRA, CDR2 YSYEKL. The CDR3 runs to 14 residues. With 5 bases removed from V and 0 bases from J, the gap between germline ends came to 8 bases. CDR3 in DNA: TGCGCCAGCAGCGGCGGGAGCTCTGGAAACACCATATATTTT. Translation: CASSGGSSGNTIYF.

The gene calls are TRBV28 and TRBJ2-1; possibly TRBD1 for D (5 bases). Trimming removed 7 bases at V and 7 bases at J, with 14 bases between. Germline V gene sequence: CDR1 MDHEN, CDR2 SYDVKM. The length of the CDR3 is 13 residues. The CDR3 DNA reads TGTGCCAGCACGATAGGGGTTTTGAATGAGCAGTTCTTC. It yields the protein CASTIGVLNEQFF. The full variable domain, rest sourced from reference TRBV28 and TRBJ2-1, is DVKVTQSSRYLVKRTGEKVFLECVQDMDHENMFWYRQDPGLGLRLIYFSYDVKMKEKGDIPEGYSVSREKKERFSLILESASTNQTSMYLCASTIGVLNEQFFGPGTRLTVL.

The chain has TRBV7-8 and TRBJ2-4, with 11 bases lining up with TRBD2. The V gene end was trimmed by 5 bases and the J gene end by 9 bases; junction bases not matched to a gene: 9. Germline V gives CDR1 SGHVS, CDR2 FQNEAQ. CDR3 size: 15 residues. CDR3 in amino acids: CASSEIAGGPFIQYF. The CDR3 DNA follows: TGTGCCAGCAGCGAAATAGCGGGAGGGCCTTTCATTCAGTACTTC.

V is TRBV28 and J is TRBJ2-3; no clear D gene. CDR3 length: 12 amino acids. The germline V gene has CDR1 MDHEN and CDR2 SYDVKM. The V end was cut by 2 bases, the J end by 12 bases, with 12 bases between. CDR3 in amino acids: CASSLVRFSQYF. CDR3 sequence (DNA): TGTGCCAGCAGTTTAGTCAGGTTTTCACAGTATTTT.

V usage is TRBV10-3 and J usage is TRBJ2-7, with TRBD1 matching 9 bases. Trimming cost V 6 bases and J 3 bases; bases outside gene matches: 3. CDR3 length equals 13 residues. From germline, CDR1 is ENHRY and CDR2 SYGVKD. CDR3 region: CAIRRDRVYEQYF. CDR3 DNA: TGTGCCATCAGGAGGGACAGGGTCTACGAGCAGTACTTC.

This clone was observed a single time. The rearrangement links TRBV4-3 to TRBJ1-1; D gene uncertain. The CDR3 has 15 amino acids. Trimming took off 4 bases at V and 4 bases at J, with 16 bases between the two ends. Germline V lookup: CDR1 LGHNA, CDR2 YSLEER. CDR3 DNA sequence: TGCGCCAGCAGCCCTCAAACCGGGCGGGGCACTGAAGCTTTCTTT. Its protein is CASSPQTGRGTEAFF.